This T cell receptor (beta chain) was documented in a study of cytomegalovirus exposure and HLA in healthy donors. Study findings and constraints: Cytomegalovirus-associated status was assigned to 150 or so TCR beta chains.

As concerns this clone: The antigen is undetermined.

Generated by immunoSEQ multiplex PCR, the TCRdb table keeps only in-frame clones and is missing some. The sample lists approximately 150,000 clones, over 80% occurring once. The receptor comes from a man in his thirties or forties in good health and CMV-seropositive. The sequenced sample was PBMCs.

CDR3 sequence reads: CASSLTGNTNEKLFF. DNA of the CDR3: TGTGCCAGCAGCTTGACAGGGAATACTAATGAAAAACTGTTTTTT. The genes are TRBV12-1 and TRBJ1-4; the D segment call TRBD1 is taken from the table without a DNA check. TRBV12-1 is a listed pseudogene. The CDR3 loop spans 15 amino acids.